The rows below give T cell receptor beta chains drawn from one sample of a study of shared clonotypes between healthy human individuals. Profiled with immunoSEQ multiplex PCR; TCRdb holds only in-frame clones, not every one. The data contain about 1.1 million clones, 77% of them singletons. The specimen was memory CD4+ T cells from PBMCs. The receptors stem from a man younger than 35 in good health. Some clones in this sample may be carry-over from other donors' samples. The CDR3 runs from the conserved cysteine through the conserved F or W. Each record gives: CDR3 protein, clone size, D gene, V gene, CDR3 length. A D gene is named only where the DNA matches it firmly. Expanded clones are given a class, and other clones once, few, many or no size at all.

CASSLGQSGTYEQYF - - TRBV5-4 15
CASSQGQGYGYTF - TRBD1 TRBV14 13
CASTELSALAGANEKLFF once - TRBV28 18
CASSFLGPAGDEQFF - - TRBV5-1 15
CASSWTVPPETQYF once - TRBV5-1 14
CASSPTTGEYTEAFF few TRBD1 TRBV11-2 15
CASSQSPGDFNYGYTF - - TRBV4-1 16
CASSLRGGSYEQYF - TRBD2 TRBV6-1 14
CASSFSAPNPIQYF - - TRBV5-6 14
CASSLYLAGAYGYTF - - TRBV7-8 15
CAISEGAGTDTQYF - - TRBV10-3 14
CSGFGVAGVNEQFF - TRBD2 TRBV29-1 14
CSVDRTGYNEQFF - TRBD1 TRBV29-1 13
CASSRIAGMSGELFF - TRBD2 TRBV5-1 15